The 32 T cell receptor beta chains reported below all come from one sample, sequenced in a study of blood T cell repertoires in COVID-19. Sequencing used immunoSEQ multiplex PCR; TCRdb keeps in-frame clones, though not all of them. The data contain about 100,000 clones, just under 80% of them singletons. The sequenced sample consisted of peripheral blood. The receptors originated from a human donor in a cohort sampled during active COVID-19.

The genes are TRBV21-1 and TRBJ1-1; the table names TRBD1, a call not compared with the DNA. TRBV21-1 counts as a pseudogene. The CDR3 spans 16 residues. The CDR3: CASSKKGTVGDTEAFF. In DNA form, the CDR3 reads TGTGCCAGCAGCAAAAAGGGGACAGTGGGGGACACTGAAGCTTTCTTT.

The genes are TRBV4-1 and TRBJ2-1, with 7 positions matching TRBD1. Trimming took 2 bases from V and 7 from J; bases not matched to a gene: 5. The CDR3 length is 14 residues. Per germline, CDR1 MGHRA and CDR2 YSYEKL. The CDR3 nucleotides read TGCGCCAGCAGCCAAACAGGGGCACGGAATGAGCAGTTCTTC. Its protein is CASSQTGARNEQFF.

The chain recombines TRBV5-1 with TRBJ1-1; D is possibly TRBD1 (6 bases). CDR1 and CDR2 from the germline V gene are SGHRS and YFSETQ. V dropped 0 bases and J dropped 6 bases, with 15 bases sitting between them. This CDR3 has 15 residues. CDR3 region: CASSLAVGGPAEAFF. The CDR3 region has the DNA TGCGCCAGCAGCTTGGCCGTGGGGGGGCCCGCTGAAGCTTTCTTT.

This chain joins TRBV28 and TRBJ2-1, with D unclear. Per the germline V gene, CDR1 is MDHEN and CDR2 is SYDVKM. The CDR3 length is 11 residues. V dropped 8 bases and J dropped 8 bases, with 10 bases sitting between them. The CDR3 loop is CASRAAHEQFF. In nucleotides, the CDR3 is TGTGCCAGCCGAGCCGCCCATGAGCAGTTCTTC.

The J gene is TRBJ1-4, the V gene TRBV27; D is uncertain. Germline V gene sequence: CDR1 MNHEY, CDR2 SMNVEV (reference sequence). V dropped 0 bases and J dropped 0 bases, with 5 bases sitting between them. CDR3 length: 15 residues. The CDR3 loop is CASSLSSATNEKLFF. In nucleotides, the CDR3 is TGTGCCAGCAGTTTATCCAGTGCAACTAATGAAAAACTGTTTTTT.

This rearrangement joins TRBV19 to TRBJ2-5; unclear D gene. CDR1 is LNHDA and CDR2 is SQIVND in the germline V gene (reference sequence). The CDR3 extends over 13 amino acids. V was pared by 2 bases and J by 0 bases, with 4 bases between. CDR3 sequence (DNA): TGTGCCAGTAGTATACAGGACCAAGAGACCCAGTACTTC. Its protein product is CASSIQDQETQYF. The variable domain in full, completed from reference TRBV19 and TRBJ2-5, reads DGGITQSPKYLFRKEGQNVTLSCEQNLNHDAMYWYRQDPGQGLRLIYYSQIVNDFQKGDIAEGYSVSREKKESFPLTVTSAQKNPTAFYLCASSIQDQETQYFGPGTRLLVL.

This sequence joins TRBV18 and TRBJ2-6; TRBD2 might be the D (5 bases). V lost 0 bases and J lost 4, with 7 bases in between. CDR3 length: 15 residues. Germline-derived CDR1 and CDR2 are KGHSH and LQKENI. The chain's CDR3 is CASSPPRGGANVLTF. CDR3 nucleotide sequence: TGTGCCAGCTCACCACCGCGCGGGGGGGCCAACGTCCTGACTTTC.

The J gene is TRBJ2-6, the V gene TRBV9, with a weak D call TRBD1 (5 bases). Germline-derived CDR1 and CDR2 are SGDLS and YYNGEE. Trimming took 4 bases from V and 0 from J, leaving 11 bases between them. The CDR3 has 16 residues. CDR3 bases: TGTGCCAGCAGCTCCTGGACAAGCTCTGGGGCCAACGTCCTGACTTTC. Protein: CASSSWTSSGANVLTF.

The V gene is TRBV20-1, the J gene TRBJ2-1; D ambiguous. CDR1 and CDR2 from the germline V gene are DFQATT and SNEGSKA (reference sequence). The V and J ends lost 6 bases and 6 bases respectively, with 9 bases between them. The CDR3 runs to 11 residues. The CDR3 DNA reads as TGCAGTGCACCCGGGTCCAATGAGCAGTTCTTC. Translated: CSAPGSNEQFF.

The chain recombines TRBV11-2 with TRBJ2-1; tentatively, D is TRBD1 (6 bases). This CDR3 has 13 amino acids. CDR1 is SGHAT, CDR2 FQNNGV, per germline. Trimming removed 4 bases from V and 9 bases from J, with 13 bases in between. The DNA of the CDR3 is TGTGCCAGCAGCTCAGGGGCCCGGGGTGAGCAGTTCTTC. This gives the protein CASSSGARGEQFF.

The chain joins TRBV5-1 to TRBJ1-3, with 7 positions matching TRBD1. The V gene's germline CDR1 is SGHRS and CDR2 YFSETQ. The CDR3 covers 15 residues. With V trimmed by 0 bases and J by 2 bases, 2 bases remained unmatched. The CDR3 is CASSLEQGAGNTIYF. In DNA form, the CDR3 reads TGCGCCAGCAGCTTGGAGCAGGGGGCTGGAAACACCATATATTTT.

V is TRBV6-5 and J is TRBJ1-1; D is ambiguous. Per the germline V gene, CDR1 is MNHEY and CDR2 is SVGAGI. The ends were cut back, 6 bases at V and 2 bases at J, with 7 bases in the middle. This CDR3 is 12 amino acids long. CDR3 in DNA: TGTGCCAGCAGGCGACATAACACTGAAGCTTTCTTT. Translated: CASRRHNTEAFF.

This clone was seen once. The V and J genes are TRBV6-1 and TRBJ2-7, with TRBD1 identical over 8 bases. With V trimmed by 6 bases and J by 5 bases, 6 bases remained unmatched. CDR1 is MNHNS and CDR2 is SASEGT in the germline V gene. The length of the CDR3 is 13 residues. The CDR3 loop is CASSPPTGDEQYF. CDR3 nucleotides: TGTGCCAGCAGCCCACCGACAGGGGACGAGCAGTACTTC.

The V gene is TRBV7-8, the J gene TRBJ2-5, with a weak D call TRBD2 (5 bases). The CDR3 contains 17 residues. Germline-derived CDR1 and CDR2 are SGHVS and FQNEAQ. The V end lost 5 bases, the J end lost 2 bases, and 21 bases lay between the germline ends. CDR3 in DNA: TGTGCCAGCAGCCTGCCTGTGAGGGCCTCAACACAAGAGACCCAGTACTTC. As protein: CASSLPVRASTQETQYF.

The rearrangement uses TRBV5-1 and TRBJ1-2; 7 positions match TRBD1. Germline V gene lookup returns CDR1 SGHRS and CDR2 YFSETQ. The length of the CDR3 is 15 residues. J lost 8 bases, V lost 5 bases, and 15 bases had no gene match. In nucleotides, the CDR3 is TGCGCCAGCAGGTTGCTTCCGGGGACAGTGAGCGGCTACACCTTC. Protein: CASRLLPGTVSGYTF. Full variable domain (outside the CDR3, taken from reference TRBV5-1 and TRBJ1-2): KAGVTQTPRYLIKTRGQQVTLSCSPISGHRSVSWYQQTPGQGLQFLFEYFSETQRNKGNFPGRFSGRQFSNSRSEMNVSTLELGDSALYLCASRLLPGTVSGYTFGSGTRLTVV.

The rearrangement uses TRBV28 and TRBJ2-4, with no clear D. CDR1 is MDHEN and CDR2 is SYDVKM in the germline V gene. V lost 7 bases to trimming and J lost 1 base, with 14 bases between them. The CDR3 spans 15 residues. The CDR3: CASNPSERAKNIQYF. The CDR3 DNA follows: TGTGCCAGCAACCCTAGTGAGAGGGCCAAAAACATTCAGTACTTC.

The genes are TRBV5-1 and TRBJ1-4, with 8 nucleotides matching TRBD1. V lost 5 bases, J lost 6 bases, and 15 bases stayed unmatched. The CDR3 spans 17 residues. CDR1 is SGHRS, CDR2 YFSETQ, per germline. CDR3 DNA: TGCGCCAGCAGTCTTCTACCGCTGGACAGGGCGGATGAAAAACTGTTTTTT. It encodes CASSLLPLDRADEKLFF.

The chain combines TRBV5-4 with TRBJ1-6, with TRBD1 matching over 9 bases. The ends lost 4 bases at V and 10 bases at J; junction bases unmatched: 3. CDR1 and CDR2 (germline): SGHNT, YYREEE (reference sequence). The CDR3 loop spans 13 amino acids. The CDR3 sequence: CASSRDRESPLHF. The CDR3 DNA sequence: TGTGCCAGCAGCCGGGACAGGGAATCACCCCTCCACTTT.

The rearrangement links TRBV5-1 to TRBJ2-3; 12 nucleotides agree with TRBD2. The length of the CDR3 is 18 residues. V lost 0 bases to trimming and J lost 10 bases; unmatched junction nucleotides: 15. Germline CDR1 is SGHRS and CDR2 is YFSETQ. The DNA of the CDR3 is TGCGCCAGCAGCTTGGGGCCCCAAAGGGGTCTAGCGGGAGGGCCGCAGTATTTT. As protein: CASSLGPQRGLAGGPQYF.

This chain connects TRBV7-2 to TRBJ2-5, with 9 bases identical to TRBD2. This CDR3 comprises 13 residues. Germline V lookup: CDR1 SGHTA, CDR2 FQGNSA. V lost 3 bases, J lost 4 bases, and 0 bases stayed unmatched. CDR3 amino acids: CASSLTSGETQYF. For the CDR3, the DNA is TGTGCCAGCAGCTTGACTAGCGGAGAGACCCAGTACTTC.

The J gene is TRBJ2-3, the V gene TRBV12-3 or TRBV12-4, with 8 bases fitting TRBD1. The V and J ends lost 7 bases and 13 bases, in that order; junction bases with no gene match: 13. The CDR3 spans 13 residues. CDR3 in amino acids: CASKKAGGRREYF. The DNA for the CDR3 is TGTGCCAGCAAAAAGGCAGGGGGCCGAAGGGAGTATTTT.

The V call is TRBV5-1, the J call TRBJ2-3; TRBD1 is a possible D gene (5 bases). Germline CDR1 SGHRS, CDR2 YFSETQ. The CDR3 consists of 13 residues. Trimming took 4 bases from V and 4 from J, leaving 10 bases between them. The CDR3: CASSPPGPDTQYF. The CDR3 DNA reads as TGCGCCAGCAGCCCCCCAGGGCCAGATACGCAGTATTTT.

About this clone itself: One end of the junction varies from germline; a read error may be responsible. The V and J genes are TRBV19 and TRBJ2-2, with 9 nucleotides matching TRBD2. The CDR3 runs to 15 residues. CDR1 is LNHDA, CDR2 SQIVND, per germline (reference sequence). The CDR3 coding sequence is TGTGCCAGTAGTATTAGGACTAGCGAGCTACCGGGGATAAGCTTT. Residues: CASSIRTSELPGISF.

The chain couples TRBV28 to TRBJ1-2, with D possibly being TRBD1 (5 bases). The ends were cut back, 5 bases at V and 12 bases at J, with 19 bases in the middle. Germline V gene lookup returns CDR1 MDHEN and CDR2 SYDVKM. The CDR3 loop spans 13 amino acids. CDR3: CASSPPQEPANTF. CDR3 coding DNA: TGTGCCAGCAGTCCCCCACAGGAACCTGCCAACACCTTC.

This clone has ten or more counts. The chain is built from TRBV5-1 and TRBJ2-1; the D is unclear. V dropped 0 bases and J dropped 0 bases, with 7 bases sitting between them. The CDR3 loop spans 15 amino acids. The germline gives CDR1 SGHRS, CDR2 YFSETQ. CDR3 coding DNA: TGCGCCAGCAGCTTGGGCATGAGCTCCTACAATGAGCAGTTCTTC. Its protein is CASSLGMSSYNEQFF.

This clone was observed a single time. The chain carries TRBV29-1 and TRBJ2-7; 9 nucleotides agree with TRBD2. The V segment lost 5 bases and the J segment 5 bases; nucleotides outside the gene matches: 10. The CDR3 has 14 amino acids. CDR1 and CDR2 (germline): SQVTM, ANQGSEA. The CDR3 loop is CSVFGAGGRDEQYF. CDR3 sequence (DNA): TGCAGCGTTTTCGGAGCGGGGGGCAGGGACGAGCAGTACTTC.

The sample holds a few counts of this clone. The chain has TRBV9 and TRBJ2-1, with 13 bases lining up with TRBD2. Germline V gene data show CDR1 as SGDLS and CDR2 as YYNGEE. After removal of 4 bases from V and 5 bases from J, the junction contained 3 bases not matched to a gene. CDR3 length: 15 amino acids. CDR3 DNA sequence: TGTGCCAGCAGCTTGGGACTAGCGGGAAACAATGAGCAGTTCTTC. This gives the protein CASSLGLAGNNEQFF.

The J gene is TRBJ1-5, the V gene TRBV4-1, with a tentative D call TRBD1 (6 bases). The CDR3 covers 16 residues. Germline CDR1 reads MGHRA; CDR2 reads YSYEKL. Trimming removed 5 bases at V and 3 bases at J, with 17 bases between. As DNA, the CDR3 is TGCGCCAGCAGCTCGAGAGATGGACAGCTCAATCAGCCCCAGCATTTT. Its protein product is CASSSRDGQLNQPQHF.

The V and J genes are TRBV3-1 (or the pseudogene TRBV3-2) and TRBJ2-1; possibly TRBD2 for D (5 bases). The germline CDR1 and CDR2 sequences are LGHDT and YNNKEL (reference sequence). The CDR3 runs to 14 residues. Between the trimmed V and J ends, which lost 4 bases and 7 bases, there was a span of 14 bases. DNA of the CDR3: TGTGCCAGCAGCCTTACCCGGACGGGGAATGAGCAGTTCTTC. Protein: CASSLTRTGNEQFF.

The chain employs TRBV28 and TRBJ2-5; 11 bases line up with TRBD2. The CDR3 totals 15 residues. The germline V gene encodes CDR1 MDHEN and CDR2 SYDVKM. V was clipped by 6 bases and J by 1 base; unmatched bases: 4. In DNA, the CDR3 is TGTGCCAGCAGGGGAACTAGCGGGAGCCAAGAGACCCAGTACTTC. Its translation is CASRGTSGSQETQYF.

The chain combines TRBV10-1 with TRBJ2-2, with D tentatively TRBD2 (6 bases). The germline gives CDR1 WNHNN, CDR2 SYGVQD (reference sequence). With 7 bases removed from V and 2 bases from J, the gap between germline ends came to 11 bases. The CDR3 totals 14 residues. The chain's CDR3 is CASTGDHNTGELFF. For the CDR3, the DNA is TGCGCCAGCACGGGGGATCATAACACCGGGGAGCTGTTTTTT.

The chain couples TRBV28 to TRBJ1-2; D uncertain. Trimming shortened V by 7 bases and J by 7 bases, and 16 bases separated the two germline ends. Germline values: CDR1 MDHEN, CDR2 SYDVKM. The length of the CDR3 is 13 residues. The CDR3 DNA reads as TGTGCCAGCAAAGAGCCTCAGGTTCCTGGCTACACCTTC. Translating gives CASKEPQVPGYTF.